The source of this TCR beta chain is a study of blood T cell repertoires in COVID-19 (dated by TCRdb to about 2020). At the level of the whole study: Collaborator samples came from the United States, Italy and Spain and covered acute and convalescent phases of COVID-19. The prospective study material was composed of cDNA or gDNA derived from T cells, B-cell-depleted T cells, or PBMCs. The dataset comprised deeply sampled blood TCRbeta repertoires from subjects exposed to, actively infected with, or recovered from COVID-19. The repertoires were made available in a free public database intended to serve as a resource for research on the immune response to SARS-CoV-2. The samples were drawn from two sources: the first 160 participants of the ongoing ImmuneRACE study, and 950 to 1,500 subjects contributed by 6 global collaborators. A de-identified subject ID, COVID-19 status, age in years and sex were almost always included in the sample metadata. Where HLA class I and class II types were available, the types were taken from metadata supplied by the sample provider, not from assay-based typing. Overall study results and their limits: How much clinical and demographic metadata was included differed by source and by participant, and the metadata was provided uncurated.

The immunoSEQ Assay, a bias-controlled multiplex PCR, was used to amplify TCRbeta CDR3 regions from genomic DNA. The paper's data handling went like this. The number of nucleated cells in each sample was estimated by amplification of reference gene primers within the assay. Sequence reads were collapsed and filtered to measure the absolute abundance of every unique TCRbeta CDR3 rearrangement. For each sample, productive Simpson clonality was calculated by taking the square root of Simpson's diversity index across productive rearrangements. In TCRdb, the immuneACCESS table is reduced to in-frame sequences with V and J assigned. These tables do not hold every clone; where another copy was compared, an unresolved V gene accounts for under half, and the others remain unexplained. That table supplies the V and J calls and clone size; D and trimming were determined from the DNA. This sample holds a few hundred thousand clones; about 90% were observed only once. The ten largest clones capture 2% to 2.5% of the sample.

Comment on this clone: Its antigen is still unknown. The record has no base qualities; no much larger clone is one base away.

One collaborating source in Seattle enrolled patients while the patients were actively infected and followed the patients over time throughout the course of disease. The collaborating institutions used their own protocols to collect whole blood in K2EDTA tubes. For TCRbeta analysis, collaborator samples were shipped as frozen whole blood, as isolated PBMCs, or as DNA extracted from either sample type. Trimmed from V: 3 bases; trimmed from J: 6 bases; junction bases lacking a gene match: 5. The germline V gene gives CDR1 as SGHTA and CDR2 as FQGNSA. The CDR3 measures 14 amino acids from cysteine to phenylalanine. Only the CDR3 DNA is retained, 42 bases long and in frame from the first base.

Sequenced sample: peripheral blood. This chain is built from TRBV7-2 and TRBJ2-7; TRBD1 lines up with 10 middle nucleotides. The TCR was taken from a woman aged 60-75 years with COVID-19, enrolled during active disease. This receptor has the CDR3 CASSFGQGVGEQYF. The bases read TGTGCCAGCAGCTTTGGACAGGGGGTTGGCGAGCAGTACTTC.